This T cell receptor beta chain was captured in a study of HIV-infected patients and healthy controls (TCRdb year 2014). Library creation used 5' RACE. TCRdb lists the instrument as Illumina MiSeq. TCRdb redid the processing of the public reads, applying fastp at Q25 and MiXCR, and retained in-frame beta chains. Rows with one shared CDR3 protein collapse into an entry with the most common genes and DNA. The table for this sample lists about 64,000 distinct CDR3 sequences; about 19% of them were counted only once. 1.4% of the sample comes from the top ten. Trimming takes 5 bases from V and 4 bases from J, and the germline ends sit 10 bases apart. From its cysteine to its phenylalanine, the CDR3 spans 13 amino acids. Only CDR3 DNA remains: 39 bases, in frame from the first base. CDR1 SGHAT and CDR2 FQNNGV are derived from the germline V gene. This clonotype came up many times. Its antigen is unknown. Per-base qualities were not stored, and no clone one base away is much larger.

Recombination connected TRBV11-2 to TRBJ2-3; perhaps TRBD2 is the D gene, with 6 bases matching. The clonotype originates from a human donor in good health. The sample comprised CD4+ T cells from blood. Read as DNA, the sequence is TGTGCCAGCAGCCCGGGGGTGGCAGATACGCAGTATTTT. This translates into CASSPGVADTQYF.